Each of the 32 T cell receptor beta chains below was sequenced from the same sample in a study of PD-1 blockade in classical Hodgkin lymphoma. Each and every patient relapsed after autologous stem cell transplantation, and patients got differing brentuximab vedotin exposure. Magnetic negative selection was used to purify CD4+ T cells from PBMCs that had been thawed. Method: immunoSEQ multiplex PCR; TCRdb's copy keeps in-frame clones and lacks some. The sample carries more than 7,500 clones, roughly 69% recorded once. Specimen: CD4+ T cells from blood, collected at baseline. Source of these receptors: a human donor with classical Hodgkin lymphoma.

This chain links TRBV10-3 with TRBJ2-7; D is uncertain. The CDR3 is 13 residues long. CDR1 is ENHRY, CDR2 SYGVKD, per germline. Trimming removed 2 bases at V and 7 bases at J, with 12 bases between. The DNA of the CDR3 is TGTGCCATCAGTGAGAGAAATCGCAGGGAGCAGTACTTC. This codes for CAISERNRREQYF.

The CDR3 DNA sequence: TGTGCCAGTACTAGAGGGGGGGGCTCCTACGAGCAGTACTTC. It yields the protein CASTRGGGSYEQYF. V is TRBV6-6 and J is TRBJ2-7; D is possibly TRBD2 (7 bases). This CDR3 is built from 14 residues. V lost 9 bases, J lost 0 bases, and 15 bases lay in between. CDR1 and CDR2 from the germline V gene are MNHNY and SVGAGI (reference sequence).

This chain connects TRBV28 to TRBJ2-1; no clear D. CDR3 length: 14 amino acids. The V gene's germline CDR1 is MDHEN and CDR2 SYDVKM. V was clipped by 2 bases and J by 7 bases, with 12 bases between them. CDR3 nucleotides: TGTGCCAGCAGTTTAGATAACGGTATTAATGAGCAGTTCTTC. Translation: CASSLDNGINEQFF.

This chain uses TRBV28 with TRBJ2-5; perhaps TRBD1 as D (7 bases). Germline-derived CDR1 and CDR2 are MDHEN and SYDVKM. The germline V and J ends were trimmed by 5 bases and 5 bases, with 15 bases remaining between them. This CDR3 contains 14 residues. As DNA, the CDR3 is TGTGCCAGCAGTGGTGCAGGGGGAGGCGAGACCCAGTACTTC. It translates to CASSGAGGGETQYF.

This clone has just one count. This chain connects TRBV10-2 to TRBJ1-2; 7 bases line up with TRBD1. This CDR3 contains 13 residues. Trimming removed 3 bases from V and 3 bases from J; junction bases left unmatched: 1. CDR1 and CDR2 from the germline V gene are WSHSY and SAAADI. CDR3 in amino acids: CASSDTGDYGYTF. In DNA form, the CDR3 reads TGCGCCAGCAGTGACACAGGGGACTATGGCTACACCTTC.

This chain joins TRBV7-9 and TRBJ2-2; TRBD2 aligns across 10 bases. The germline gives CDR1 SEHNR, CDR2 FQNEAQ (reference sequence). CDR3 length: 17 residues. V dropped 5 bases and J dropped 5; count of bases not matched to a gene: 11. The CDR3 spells CASSPTLAGVLTGELFF. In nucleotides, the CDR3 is TGTGCCAGCAGCCCCACTCTAGCGGGAGTTTTAACCGGGGAGCTGTTTTTT. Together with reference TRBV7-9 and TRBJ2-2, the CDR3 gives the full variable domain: DTGVSQNPRHKITKRGQNVTFRCDPISEHNRLYWYRQTLGQGPEFLTYFQNEAQLEKSRLLSDRFSAERPKGSFSTLEIQRTEQGDSAMYLCASSPTLAGVLTGELFFGEGSRLTVL.

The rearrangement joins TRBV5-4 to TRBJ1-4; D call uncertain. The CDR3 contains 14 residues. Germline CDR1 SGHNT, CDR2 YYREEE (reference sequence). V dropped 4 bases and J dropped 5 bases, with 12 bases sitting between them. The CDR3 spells CASSQLQRNEKLFF. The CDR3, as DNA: TGTGCCAGCAGCCAGCTCCAGCGGAATGAAAAACTGTTTTTT.

In DNA, the CDR3 is TGTGCCAGCAGCGGTCCGGCTCTAGAAGCCAAAAACATTCAGTACTTC. It codes for CASSGPALEAKNIQYF. The chain is built from TRBV9 and TRBJ2-4, with D unclear. The germline V gene encodes CDR1 SGDLS and CDR2 YYNGEE. V was shortened by 3 bases and J by 0 bases, with 13 bases between the two germline ends. This CDR3 contains 16 residues.

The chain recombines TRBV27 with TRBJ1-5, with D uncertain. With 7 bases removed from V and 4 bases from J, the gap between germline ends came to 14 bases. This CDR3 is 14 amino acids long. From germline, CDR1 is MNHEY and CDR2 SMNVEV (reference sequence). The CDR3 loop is CASKGAATNQPQHF. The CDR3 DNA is TGTGCCAGCAAGGGTGCAGCCACTAATCAGCCCCAGCATTTT.

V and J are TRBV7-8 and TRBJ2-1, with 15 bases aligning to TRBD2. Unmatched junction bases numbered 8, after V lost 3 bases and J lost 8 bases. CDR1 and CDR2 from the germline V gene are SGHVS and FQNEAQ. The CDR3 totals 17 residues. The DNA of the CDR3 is TGTGCCAGCAGCTTCTCGGGACTAGCGGGAGGTCTTGATGAGCAGTTCTTC. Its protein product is CASSFSGLAGGLDEQFF. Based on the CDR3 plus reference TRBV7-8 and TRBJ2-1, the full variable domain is GAGVSQSPRYKVAKRGQDVALRCDPISGHVSLFWYQQALGQGPEFLTYFQNEAQLDKSGLPSDRFFAERPEGSVSTLKIQRTQQEDSAVYLCASSFSGLAGGLDEQFFGPGTRLTVL.

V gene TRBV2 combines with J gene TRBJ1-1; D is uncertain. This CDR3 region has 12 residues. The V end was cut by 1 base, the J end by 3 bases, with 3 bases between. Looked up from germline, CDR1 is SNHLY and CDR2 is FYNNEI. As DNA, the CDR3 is TGTGCCAGCAGTGAAGGGTACACTGAAGCTTTCTTT. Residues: CASSEGYTEAFF.

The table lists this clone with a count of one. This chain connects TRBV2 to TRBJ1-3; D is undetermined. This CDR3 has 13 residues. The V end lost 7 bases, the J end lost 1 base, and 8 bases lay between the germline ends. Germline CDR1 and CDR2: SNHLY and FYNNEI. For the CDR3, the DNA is TGTGCCAGCAAAGGCAATTCTGGAAACACCATATATTTT. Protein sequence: CASKGNSGNTIYF.

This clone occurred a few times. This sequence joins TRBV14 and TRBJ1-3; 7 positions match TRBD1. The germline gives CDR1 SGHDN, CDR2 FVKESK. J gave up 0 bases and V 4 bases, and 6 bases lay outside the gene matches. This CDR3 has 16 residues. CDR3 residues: CASSPRQGYSGNTIYF. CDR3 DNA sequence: TGTGCCAGCAGCCCAAGACAGGGATACTCTGGAAACACCATATATTTT.

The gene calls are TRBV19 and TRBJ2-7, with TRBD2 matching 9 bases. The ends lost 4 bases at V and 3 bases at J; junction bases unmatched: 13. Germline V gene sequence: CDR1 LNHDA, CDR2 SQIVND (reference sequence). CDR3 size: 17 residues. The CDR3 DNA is TGTGCCAGTAGTACCAAAATTACGGCTAGCGGGATCTACGAGCAGTACTTC. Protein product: CASSTKITASGIYEQYF.

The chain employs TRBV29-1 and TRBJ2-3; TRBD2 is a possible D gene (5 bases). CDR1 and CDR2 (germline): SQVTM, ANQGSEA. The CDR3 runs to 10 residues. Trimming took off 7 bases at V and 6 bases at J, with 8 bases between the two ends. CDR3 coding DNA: TGCAGCGCCGGGGAGGATACGCAGTATTTT. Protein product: CSAGEDTQYF.

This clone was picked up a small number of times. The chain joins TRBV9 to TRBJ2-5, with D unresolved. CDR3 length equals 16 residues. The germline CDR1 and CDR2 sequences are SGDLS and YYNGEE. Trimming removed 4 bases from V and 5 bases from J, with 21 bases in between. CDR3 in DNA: TGTGCCAGCAGCTCAGACTCCGACGTAATGGTCGAGACCCAGTACTTC. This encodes CASSSDSDVMVETQYF. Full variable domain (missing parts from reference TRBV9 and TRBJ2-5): DSGVTQTPKHLITATGQRVTLRCSPRSGDLSVYWYQQSLDQGLQFLIQYYNGEERAKGNILERFSAQQFPDLHSELNLSSLELGDSALYFCASSSDSDVMVETQYFGPGTRLLVL.

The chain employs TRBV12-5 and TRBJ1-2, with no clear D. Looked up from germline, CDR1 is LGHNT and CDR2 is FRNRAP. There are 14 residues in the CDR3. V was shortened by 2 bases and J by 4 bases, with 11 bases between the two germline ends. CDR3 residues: CASGLPLSAYGYTF. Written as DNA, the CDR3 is TGTGCTAGTGGTTTGCCCCTTTCGGCCTATGGCTACACCTTC.

The CDR3 DNA is TGCGCCAGCAGCTTGACAGTCCTAGCGAACACCGGGGAGCTGTTTTTT. Protein: CASSLTVLANTGELFF. The chain combines TRBV5-1 with TRBJ2-2; no reliable D call. Germline assignment: CDR1 SGHRS and CDR2 YFSETQ. The CDR3 covers 16 residues. Trimming removed 1 base from V and 0 bases from J, with 10 bases in between.

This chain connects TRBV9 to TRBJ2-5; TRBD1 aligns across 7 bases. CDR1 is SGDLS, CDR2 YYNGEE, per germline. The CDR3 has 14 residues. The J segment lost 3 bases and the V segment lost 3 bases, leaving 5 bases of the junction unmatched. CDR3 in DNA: TGTGCCAGCAGCGCCCTAGGGACAGAAGAGACCCAGTACTTC. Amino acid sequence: CASSALGTEETQYF.

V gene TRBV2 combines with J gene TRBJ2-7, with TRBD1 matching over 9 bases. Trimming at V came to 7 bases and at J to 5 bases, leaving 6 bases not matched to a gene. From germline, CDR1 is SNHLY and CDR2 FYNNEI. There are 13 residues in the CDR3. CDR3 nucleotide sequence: TGTGCCAGCAACTTGGACAGGGGCCACGAGCAGTACTTC. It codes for CASNLDRGHEQYF.

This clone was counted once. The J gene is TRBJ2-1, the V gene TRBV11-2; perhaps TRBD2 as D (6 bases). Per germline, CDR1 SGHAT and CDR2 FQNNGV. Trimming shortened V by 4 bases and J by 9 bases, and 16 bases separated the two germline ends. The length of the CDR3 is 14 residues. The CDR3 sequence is CASSSRAGSGEQFF. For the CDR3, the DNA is TGTGCCAGCAGCTCCCGAGCGGGTTCTGGTGAGCAGTTCTTC.

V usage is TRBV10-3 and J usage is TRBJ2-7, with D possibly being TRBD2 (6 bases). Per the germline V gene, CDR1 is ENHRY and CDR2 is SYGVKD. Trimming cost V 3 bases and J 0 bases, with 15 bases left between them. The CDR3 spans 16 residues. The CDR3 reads CAISDPTRAGSYEQYF. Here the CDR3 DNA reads TGTGCCATCAGTGACCCCACCCGAGCGGGCTCCTACGAGCAGTACTTC.

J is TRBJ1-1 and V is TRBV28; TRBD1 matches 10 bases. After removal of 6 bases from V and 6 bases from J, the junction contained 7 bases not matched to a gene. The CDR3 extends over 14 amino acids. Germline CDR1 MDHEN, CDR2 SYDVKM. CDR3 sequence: CASRRTGGSAEAFF. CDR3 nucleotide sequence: TGTGCCAGCAGACGGACAGGGGGATCCGCTGAAGCTTTCTTT.

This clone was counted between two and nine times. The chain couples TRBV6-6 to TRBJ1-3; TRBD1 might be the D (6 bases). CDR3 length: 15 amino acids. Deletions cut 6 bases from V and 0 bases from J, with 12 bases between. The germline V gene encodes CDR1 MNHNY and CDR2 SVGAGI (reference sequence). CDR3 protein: CASRWTESSGNTIYF. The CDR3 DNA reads TGTGCCAGCAGGTGGACAGAGAGCTCTGGAAACACCATATATTTT.

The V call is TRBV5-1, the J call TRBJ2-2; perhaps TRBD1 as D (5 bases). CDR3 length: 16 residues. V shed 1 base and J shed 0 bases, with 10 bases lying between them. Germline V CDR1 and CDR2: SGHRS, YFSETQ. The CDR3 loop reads CASSLIRGSNTGELFF. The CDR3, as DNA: TGCGCCAGCAGCTTGATAAGGGGATCGAACACCGGGGAGCTGTTTTTT. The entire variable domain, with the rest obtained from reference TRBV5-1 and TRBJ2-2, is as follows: KAGVTQTPRYLIKTRGQQVTLSCSPISGHRSVSWYQQTPGQGLQFLFEYFSETQRNKGNFPGRFSGRQFSNSRSEMNVSTLELGDSALYLCASSLIRGSNTGELFFGEGSRLTVL.

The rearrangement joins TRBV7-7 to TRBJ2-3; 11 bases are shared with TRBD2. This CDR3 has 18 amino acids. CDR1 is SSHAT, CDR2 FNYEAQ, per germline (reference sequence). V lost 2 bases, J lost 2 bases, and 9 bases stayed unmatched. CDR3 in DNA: TGTGCCAGCAGCTTAATAGGACTAGCGGGTCGCTACACAGATACGCAGTATTTT. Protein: CASSLIGLAGRYTDTQYF. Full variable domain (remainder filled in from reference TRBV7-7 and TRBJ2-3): GAGVSQSPRYKVTKRGQDVTLRCDPISSHATLYWYQQALGQGPEFLTYFNYEAQPDKSGLPSDRFSAERPEGSISTLTIQRTEQRDSAMYRCASSLIGLAGRYTDTQYFGPGTRLTVL.

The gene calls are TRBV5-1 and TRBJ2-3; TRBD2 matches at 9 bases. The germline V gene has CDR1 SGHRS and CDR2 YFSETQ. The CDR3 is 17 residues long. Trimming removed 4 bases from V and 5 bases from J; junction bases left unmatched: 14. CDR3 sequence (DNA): TGCGCCAGCAGCCCGCGGGCGGGAGGGGTATCCGGAGATACGCAGTATTTT. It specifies CASSPRAGGVSGDTQYF.

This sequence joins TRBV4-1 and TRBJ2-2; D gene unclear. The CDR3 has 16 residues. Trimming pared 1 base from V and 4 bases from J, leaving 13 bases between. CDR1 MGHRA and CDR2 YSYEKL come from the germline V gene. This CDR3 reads CASSQGGIGGTGELFF. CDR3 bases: TGCGCCAGCAGCCAAGGAGGAATCGGCGGCACCGGGGAGCTGTTTTTT.

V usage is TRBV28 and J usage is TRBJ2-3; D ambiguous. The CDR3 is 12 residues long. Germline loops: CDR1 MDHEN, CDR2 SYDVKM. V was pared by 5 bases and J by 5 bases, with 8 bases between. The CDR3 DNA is TGTGCCAGCAGTCCCCCCCTAGATACGCAGTATTTT. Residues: CASSPPLDTQYF.

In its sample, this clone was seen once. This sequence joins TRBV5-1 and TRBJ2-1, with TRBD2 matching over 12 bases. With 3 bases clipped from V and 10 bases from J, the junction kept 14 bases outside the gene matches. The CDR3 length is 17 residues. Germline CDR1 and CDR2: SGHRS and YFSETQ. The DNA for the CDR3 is TGCGCCAGCAGCTCAAACCCTAGCGGGAGGGTAATGTCGGAGCAGTTCTTC. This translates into CASSSNPSGRVMSEQFF.

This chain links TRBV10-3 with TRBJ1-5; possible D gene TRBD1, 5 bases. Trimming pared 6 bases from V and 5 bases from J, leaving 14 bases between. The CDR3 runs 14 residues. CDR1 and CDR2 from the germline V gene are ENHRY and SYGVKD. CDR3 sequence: CAISGTQGDQPQHF. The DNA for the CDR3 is TGTGCCATCAGCGGGACCCAAGGGGATCAGCCCCAGCATTTT.

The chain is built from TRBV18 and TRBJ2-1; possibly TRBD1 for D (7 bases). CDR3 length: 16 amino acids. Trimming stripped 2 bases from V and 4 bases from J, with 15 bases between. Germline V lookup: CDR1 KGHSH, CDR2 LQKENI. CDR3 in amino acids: CASSPGQAGTYNEQFF. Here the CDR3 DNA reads TGTGCCAGCTCACCAGGACAGGCGGGGACTTACAATGAGCAGTTCTTC.